The 21 T cell receptor beta chains presented below share a single source sample, sequenced in a study of blood T cell repertoires in COVID-19 (dated by TCRdb to about 2020). Libraries were made using the immunoSEQ multiplex PCR assay. TCRdb limited this immuneACCESS table to in-frame rearrangements with V and J called. A share of clones is missing; checked studies link under half to unresolved V genes, and the rest is unexplained. This sample comprises some 150,000 clones, roughly 80% of them detected only once. The ten largest clones represent approximately 2.7% of the sample. The sequencing sample was made of peripheral blood. The receptors were gathered from a woman between 35 and 50 years old with active or convalescent COVID-19.

The chain combines TRBV7-9 with TRBJ2-1; TRBD2 might be the D (6 bases). Trimming cost V 5 bases and J 6 bases, with 26 bases left between them. The CDR3 totals 18 residues. Germline CDR1 SEHNR, CDR2 FQNEAQ (reference sequence). In DNA, the CDR3 is TGTGCCAGCAGCAGAAGTTCGGTTATCTTCTCCGGGGGCAATGAGCAGTTCTTC. Protein product: CASSRSSVIFSGGNEQFF.

This chain links TRBV28 with TRBJ2-7; 15 bases line up with TRBD2. The CDR3 has 17 residues. V was clipped by 4 bases and J by 4 bases; unmatched bases: 8. Germline CDR1 MDHEN, CDR2 SYDVKM. The CDR3 loop is CASSSPGTSGRSYEQYF. The CDR3 DNA is TGTGCCAGCAGTTCCCCCGGGACTAGCGGGAGGTCGTACGAGCAGTACTTC.

The chain is built from TRBV15 and TRBJ2-2, with 14 bases aligning to TRBD2. V lost 3 bases, J lost 7 bases, and 7 bases stayed unmatched. This CDR3 comprises 17 residues. Germline V gene data show CDR1 as LNHNV and CDR2 as YYDKDF (reference sequence). CDR3 loop: CATSRGLAGEMGGELFF. The CDR3, as DNA: TGTGCCACCAGCAGGGGACTAGCGGGAGAAATGGGCGGGGAGCTGTTTTTT.

This chain connects TRBV28 to TRBJ2-7; the D gene is possibly TRBD1 (6 bases). CDR1 and CDR2 from the germline V gene are MDHEN and SYDVKM. This CDR3 contains 14 residues. The ends were cut back, 0 bases at V and 3 bases at J, with 9 bases in the middle. CDR3 coding DNA: TGTGCCAGCAGTTTATGGGAAGGGGGCTACGAGCAGTACTTC. This translates into CASSLWEGGYEQYF. Supplemented by reference TRBV28 and TRBJ2-7, the full variable domain reads DVKVTQSSRYLVKRTGEKVFLECVQDMDHENMFWYRQDPGLGLRLIYFSYDVKMKEKGDIPEGYSVSREKKERFSLILESASTNQTSMYLCASSLWEGGYEQYFGPGTRLTVT.

A single count supports this clone. The rearrangement links TRBV18 to TRBJ1-1; D possibly corresponds to TRBD1 (6 bases). The V gene lost 5 bases and the J gene lost 11 bases, with 18 bases spanning the gap. The CDR3 contains 13 residues. In germline, CDR1 is KGHSH, CDR2 LQKENI. CDR3 residues: CASSSQLQGNAFF. The CDR3, as DNA: TGTGCCAGCTCATCACAGTTACAGGGTAACGCTTTCTTT.

The genes are TRBV5-1 and TRBJ1-1, with 7 bases fitting TRBD1. The germline V gene encodes CDR1 SGHRS and CDR2 YFSETQ. J was trimmed by 6 bases and V by 4 bases; bases with no gene match: 9. CDR3 length: 14 amino acids. The CDR3 here is CASSRERGLAEAFF. The CDR3 nucleotides are TGCGCCAGCAGCAGAGAGAGGGGGCTGGCTGAAGCTTTCTTT.

The rearrangement uses TRBV5-1 and TRBJ1-1; 10 nucleotides line up with TRBD1. The V gene's germline CDR1 is SGHRS and CDR2 YFSETQ. V shed 4 bases and J 0 bases; nucleotides not matched to a gene: 3. CDR3 length: 15 amino acids. CDR3 sequence reads: CASSQTGGVNTEAFF. In DNA, the CDR3 is TGCGCCAGCAGCCAGACAGGGGGCGTGAACACTGAAGCTTTCTTT.

The chain uses TRBV5-6 and TRBJ2-2, with TRBD2 as a possible D gene (6 bases). V was shortened by 7 bases and J by 4 bases, with 20 bases between the two germline ends. Looked up from germline, CDR1 is SGHDT and CDR2 is YYEEEE. The CDR3 is 16 residues long. Written as DNA, the CDR3 is TGTGCCAGCCACAGGCAGGGAGGTTTCGGCACCGGGGAGCTGTTTTTT. Translated: CASHRQGGFGTGELFF.

V and J are TRBV9 and TRBJ2-3; 13 positions agree with TRBD2. The CDR3 runs 19 residues. After removal of 3 bases from V and 4 bases from J, the junction contained 14 bases not matched to a gene. Germline assignment: CDR1 SGDLS and CDR2 YYNGEE. CDR3 DNA: TGTGCCAGCAGCGCCACACCCGGGGGACTAGCGGGGTCCGCAGATACGCAGTATTTT. Its protein is CASSATPGGLAGSADTQYF.

The gene calls are TRBV14 and TRBJ1-6; D is perhaps TRBD1 (5 bases). Germline V gene data show CDR1 as SGHDN and CDR2 as FVKESK. V was cut by 0 bases and J by 7 bases, with 10 bases left in between. The CDR3 sequence is 15 residues long. CDR3 DNA sequence: TGTGCCAGCAGCCAAGATTCGGGGGGGAATTCACCCCTCCACTTT. Translating gives CASSQDSGGNSPLHF.

The V gene is TRBV7-9, the J gene TRBJ1-4; D is undetermined. V was shortened by 5 bases and J by 5 bases, with 15 bases between the two germline ends. This CDR3 region has 15 residues. Germline values: CDR1 SEHNR, CDR2 FQNEAQ (reference sequence). The CDR3 DNA is TGTGCCAGCAGCCCTCTGTCGAGGTCCAATGAAAAACTGTTTTTT. It encodes CASSPLSRSNEKLFF.

The chain has TRBV2 and TRBJ1-5; 9 bases line up with TRBD1. This CDR3 comprises 15 residues. After removal of 6 bases from V and 4 bases from J, the junction contained 7 bases not matched to a gene. Germline V gene sequence: CDR1 SNHLY, CDR2 FYNNEI. This chain's CDR3 is CASRVQGARNQPQHF. CDR3 nucleotides: TGTGCCAGCAGGGTACAGGGGGCGAGGAATCAGCCCCAGCATTTT.

The J gene is TRBJ1-5, the V gene TRBV27, with 7 bases aligning to TRBD1. The germline CDR1 and CDR2 sequences are MNHEY and SMNVEV (reference sequence). The CDR3 consists of 13 residues. J gave up 6 bases and V 6 bases, and 5 bases lay outside the gene matches. The CDR3 bases are TGTGCCAGCAGATCCACAGGGGTTCAGCCCCAGCATTTT. Translating gives CASRSTGVQPQHF.

This chain connects TRBV2 to TRBJ1-2; D is undetermined. CDR1 is SNHLY, CDR2 FYNNEI, per germline. The CDR3 has 16 amino acids. Trimming cost V 3 bases and J 4 bases, with 18 bases left between them. Here the CDR3 DNA reads TGTGCCAGCAGTGATGCACCGCCTGCGGAGATCTATGGCTACACCTTC. Its translation is CASSDAPPAEIYGYTF.

This sequence joins TRBV7-9 and TRBJ1-6, with D possibly TRBD1 on 5 matching bases. The CDR3 loop spans 12 amino acids. V was shortened by 5 bases and J by 12 bases, with 11 bases between the two germline ends. Germline V gene lookup returns CDR1 SEHNR and CDR2 FQNEAQ (reference sequence). CDR3 protein: CASSPGIGPLHF. The CDR3, as DNA: TGTGCCAGCAGCCCAGGGATCGGACCCCTCCACTTT.

The chain couples TRBV27 to TRBJ2-7; weak D call: TRBD1 (6 bases). Trimming took off 0 bases at V and 1 base at J, with 13 bases between the two ends. The CDR3 is 16 residues long. CDR1 is MNHEY, CDR2 SMNVEV, per germline (reference sequence). Written as DNA, the CDR3 is TGTGCCAGCAGTTTATCGAACGAAGGGGGTTCCTACGAGCAGTACTTC. Translating gives CASSLSNEGGSYEQYF.

V usage is TRBV24-1 and J usage is TRBJ2-7; the match to TRBD1 covers 12 bases. V was pared by 5 bases and J by 7 bases, with 5 bases of the junction left unmatched. Germline V gives CDR1 KGHDR, CDR2 SFDVKD. The CDR3 contains 14 residues. CDR3 region: CATSGGTGGREQYF. The CDR3 DNA sequence: TGTGCCACCAGTGGAGGGACAGGGGGCAGGGAGCAGTACTTC.

This chain connects TRBV6-5 to TRBJ2-7; TRBD2 agrees at 8 bases. V lost 5 bases and J lost 3; bases outside the gene matches: 6. Germline CDR1 reads MNHEY; CDR2 reads SVGAGI. This CDR3 is built from 14 residues. The DNA of the CDR3 is TGTGCCAGCAGTCAGGGACTAGGAGACTACGAGCAGTACTTC. Translating gives CASSQGLGDYEQYF.

V is TRBV5-6 and J is TRBJ2-1; the D is unclear. Germline CDR1 is SGHDT and CDR2 is YYEEEE. Trimming pared 0 bases from V and 2 bases from J, leaving 12 bases between. The CDR3 has 16 residues. CDR3 DNA sequence: TGTGCCAGCAGCTTGGGTGCGCGAGGAGCCTACAATGAGCAGTTCTTC. As protein: CASSLGARGAYNEQFF. The full variable domain, in which reference TRBV5-6 and TRBJ2-1 provide the parts outside the CDR3, is DAGVTQSPTHLIKTRGQQVTLRCSPKSGHDTVSWYQQALGQGPQFIFQYYEEEERQRGNFPDRFSGHQFPNYSSELNVNALLLGDSALYLCASSLGARGAYNEQFFGPGTRLTVL.

The J gene is TRBJ1-4, the V gene TRBV5-1, with TRBD1 as a possible D gene (5 bases). The germline V and J ends were trimmed by 0 bases and 8 bases, with 5 bases remaining between them. CDR3 length: 12 residues. Per the germline V gene, CDR1 is SGHRS and CDR2 is YFSETQ. The CDR3 protein is CASSLDREKLFF. For the CDR3, the DNA is TGCGCCAGCAGCTTGGACAGGGAAAAACTGTTTTTT.

V usage is TRBV6-5 and J usage is TRBJ2-1; TRBD2 matches at 12 bases. Germline CDR1 and CDR2: MNHEY and SVGAGI. V trimming: 4 bases; J trimming: 5 bases; junction bases outside the gene matches: 3. This CDR3 has 15 amino acids. CDR3 in amino acids: CASSSRTSGNNEQFF. CDR3 nucleotide sequence: TGTGCCAGCAGTTCTAGGACTAGCGGGAACAATGAGCAGTTCTTC.